This is a list of T cell receptor beta chains from one sample in a study of cytomegalovirus exposure and HLA in healthy donors. TCRdb's table, derived via immunoSEQ multiplex PCR, lists solely in-frame clones and lacks some. Its listing shows more than 100,000 clones. Sequenced: PBMCs. These receptors originate from a man younger than 35 in good health and CMV-seronegative. CDR3s include the opening cysteine and the closing phenylalanine or tryptophan. The D gene is left open where the match is weak.

D gene | J gene | CDR3 length | V gene | CDR3 protein | CDR3 DNA
. | TRBJ1-1 | 13 | TRBV19 | CASSPRGRTEAFF | TGTGCCAGTAGTCCTAGGGGAAGGACTGAAGCTTTCTTT
. | TRBJ1-3 | 17 | TRBV28 | CASSLSGRGGRRNTIYF | TGTGCCAGCAGTTTATCTGGGCGGGGTGGACGGAGAAACACCATATATTTT
. | TRBJ2-5 | 10 | TRBV20-1 | CSAVQETQYF | TGCAGTGCCGTACAAGAGACCCAGTACTTC
TRBD2 | TRBJ2-7 | 15 | TRBV6-5 | CASTLLAGATYEQYF | TGTGCCAGCACCCTACTAGCGGGAGCGACCTACGAGCAGTACTTC
TRBD1 | TRBJ2-2 | 15 | TRBV28 | CASRPGQGSAGELFF | TGTGCCAGCAGACCGGGACAGGGCTCCGCCGGGGAGCTGTTTTTT
TRBD2 | TRBJ2-1 | 15 | TRBV6-6 | CASSLLAGANNEQFF | TGTGCCAGCAGCCTTCTAGCGGGGGCCAACAATGAGCAGTTCTTC
. | TRBJ2-7 | 13 | TRBV13 | CASSLEASYEQYF | TGTGCCAGCAGCTTGGAGGCCTCCTACGAGCAGTACTTC
. | TRBJ1-4 | 14 | TRBV5-6 | CASSTGLADEKLFF | TGTGCCAGCAGCACAGGGTTGGCTGATGAAAAACTGTTTTTT
TRBD2 | TRBJ2-7 | 14 | TRBV6-1 | CASTGGDTSYEQYF | TGTGCCAGCACCGGGGGGGATACTTCCTACGAGCAGTACTTC
. | TRBJ1-6 | 15 | TRBV7-9 | CASSSQSRTASPLHF | TGTGCCAGCAGCTCTCAATCACGGACAGCTTCACCCCTCCACTTT
TRBD2 | TRBJ2-1 | 19 | TRBV9 | CASSASLGLAGGAINEQFF | TGTGCCAGCAGCGCCTCCCTTGGACTAGCGGGGGGCGCAATCAATGAGCAGTTCTTC
. | TRBJ2-2 | 14 | TRBV5-1 | CASSLVGGTGELFF | TGCGCCAGCAGCTTGGTAGGAGGGACCGGGGAGCTGTTTTTT
TRBD1 | TRBJ1-1 | 14 | TRBV5-4 | CASSFGQGPTEAFF | TGTGCCAGCAGCTTTGGACAGGGGCCGACTGAAGCTTTCTTT
. | TRBJ2-7 | 14 | TRBV10-1 | CASSEQGVSYEQYF | TGCGCCAGCAGTGAACAGGGAGTGTCCTACGAGCAGTACTTC
TRBD1 | TRBJ1-2 | 14 | TRBV6-1 | CASSGGQGNYGYTF | TGTGCCAGCAGTGGTGGACAGGGGAACTATGGCTACACCTTC
TRBD1 | TRBJ1-2 | 14 | TRBV30 | CAWSGGQGARGYTF | TGTGCCTGGAGTGGGGGACAGGGGGCGCGTGGCTACACCTTC
TRBD1 | TRBJ1-1 | 14 | TRBV5-1 | CASSAPGQLTETFF | TGCGCCAGCAGCGCCCCGGGACAGTTGACTGAAACTTTCTTT
. | TRBJ1-1 | 13 | TRBV29-1 | CSVEDLGKPEAFF | TGCAGCGTTGAAGATCTAGGCAAACCTGAAGCTTTCTTT
TRBD2 | TRBJ2-3 | 15 | TRBV10-3 | CAISESGGASDTQYF | TGTGCCATCAGTGAAAGCGGGGGGGCCTCAGATACGCAGTATTTT
. | TRBJ2-7 | 15 | TRBV5-5 | CASSFTSKEPYEQYF | TGTGCCAGCAGCTTCACGTCGAAGGAGCCCTACGAGCAGTACTTC
TRBD1 | TRBJ1-6 | 14 | TRBV6-5 | CASSLGQGVWPLHF | TGTGCCAGCAGCCTAGGACAGGGAGTCTGGCCCCTCCACTTT
. | TRBJ1-1 | 15 | TRBV2 | CASSDRGGLNTEAFF | TGTGCCAGCAGTGATCGTGGCGGATTGAACACTGAAGCTTTCTTT
. | TRBJ1-3 | 18 | TRBV19 | CASSIVGGPAREGNTIYF | TGTGCCAGTAGTATTGTCGGGGGACCAGCGCGTGAAGGAAACACCATATATTTT
TRBD1 | TRBJ2-5 | 16 | TRBV5-4 | CASSSTGTGVLETQYF | TGTGCCAGCAGCTCAACCGGGACAGGCGTTCTGGAGACCCAGTACTTC
. | TRBJ1-2 | 15 | TRBV11-2 | CASSPAAGPNYGYTF | TGTGCCAGCAGCCCCGCGGCGGGGCCGAACTATGGCTACACCTTC
TRBD1 | TRBJ1-2 | 15 | TRBV11-1 | CASSSTGGFNYGYTF | TGTGCCAGCAGCTCAACAGGGGGTTTTAACTATGGCTACACCTTC
. | TRBJ1-1 | 14 | TRBV7-2 | CASSRARGNTEAFF | TGTGCCAGCAGCAGAGCCAGGGGAAACACTGAAGCTTTCTTT
TRBD2 | TRBJ2-7 | 16 | TRBV5-1 | CANRGIGEGNSYEQYF | TGCGCCAACCGAGGGATAGGGGAGGGGAACTCCTACGAGCAGTACTTC
TRBD1 | TRBJ1-2 | 14 | TRBV30 | CAWGRDRGATGYTF | TGTGCCTGGGGCCGGGACAGGGGAGCTACAGGCTACACCTTC
. | TRBJ1-4 | 15 | TRBV5-4 | CASRRSGTSNEKLFF | TGTGCCAGCAGGCGATCGGGGACAAGTAATGAAAAACTGTTTTTT
TRBD1 | TRBJ2-5 | 13 | TRBV29-1 | CSVEVDRASEQYF | TGCAGCGTTGAAGTTGACAGGGCGAGTGAGCAGTACTTC
TRBD1 | TRBJ2-1 | 14 | TRBV10-3 | CAISESGTGGEQFF | TGTGCCATCAGTGAGTCGGGGACAGGGGGCGAGCAGTTCTTC
TRBD1 | TRBJ2-5 | 12 | TRBV5-1 | CASTDRQETQYF | TGCGCCAGTACGGACAGGCAAGAGACCCAGTACTTC
. | TRBJ2-3 | 12 | TRBV7-2 | CASSFAGDTQYF | TGTGCCAGCAGCTTTGCGGGAGATACGCAGTATTTT
TRBD1 | TRBJ1-1 | 18 | TRBV5-4 | CASSGTVRDRGPGTEAFF | TGTGCCAGCAGCGGGACTGTGCGGGACAGGGGGCCGGGCACTGAAGCTTTCTTT
. | TRBJ1-1 | 15 | TRBV6-1 | CASSARGGGNTEAFF | TGTGCCAGCAGTGCCAGGGGAGGGGGGAACACTGAAGCTTTCTTT
. | TRBJ2-1 | 15 | TRBV6-5 | CASSYNPGGWNEQFF | TGTGCCAGCAGTTACAACCCGGGGGGCTGGAATGAGCAGTTCTTC
. | TRBJ1-5 | 13 | TRBV2 | CASSDGVDQPQHF | TGTGCCAGCAGTGACGGGGTCGATCAGCCCCAGCATTTT
TRBD2 | TRBJ2-2 | 15 | TRBV10-2 | CASSGRLADTGELFF | TGCGCCAGCAGTGGAAGACTAGCGGACACCGGGGAGCTGTTTTTT
. | TRBJ1-2 | 15 | TRBV6-5 | CASSSPGAQPYGYTF | TGTGCCAGCAGTTCCCCAGGGGCGCAGCCCTATGGCTACACCTTC
. | TRBJ1-6 | 12 | TRBV7-2 | CASSLALTPLHF | TGTGCCAGCAGCTTAGCGCTAACACCCCTCCACTTT
. | TRBJ1-1 | 14 | TRBV27 | CASSPLTVNTEAFF | TGTGCCAGCAGTCCACTTACAGTGAACACTGAAGCTTTCTTT
. | TRBJ2-1 | 15 | TRBV9 | CASSVGGRSYNEQFF | TGTGCCAGCAGCGTAGGTGGGAGGAGTTACAATGAGCAGTTCTTC
. | TRBJ1-1 | 15 | TRBV14 | CASSRPGLLNTEAFF | TGTGCCAGCAGCCGACCTGGACTGCTCAACACTGAAGCTTTCTTT
. | TRBJ2-7 | 12 | TRBV11-2 | CASSLGEDEQYF | TGTGCCAGCAGCTTAGGGGAGGATGAGCAGTACTTC
TRBD1 | TRBJ2-7 | 15 | TRBV19 | CASSIARDSFYEQYF | TGTGCCAGTAGTATAGCCCGGGACAGTTTCTACGAGCAGTACTTC